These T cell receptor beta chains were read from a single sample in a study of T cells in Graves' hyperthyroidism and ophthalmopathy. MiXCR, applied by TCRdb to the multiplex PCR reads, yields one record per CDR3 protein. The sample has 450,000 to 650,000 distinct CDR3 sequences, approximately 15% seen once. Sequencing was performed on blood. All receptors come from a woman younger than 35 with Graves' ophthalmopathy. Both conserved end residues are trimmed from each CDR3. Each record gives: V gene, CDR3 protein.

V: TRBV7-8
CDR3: ASSLESWGAGPYEQY

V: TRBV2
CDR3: ASTGESSYEQY

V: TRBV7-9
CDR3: ASGGADTQY

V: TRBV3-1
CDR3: ASSGTVNQPQH

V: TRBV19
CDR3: ASSLMSREQF

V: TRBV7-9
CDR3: ASSLKWTEAF

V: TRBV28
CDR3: ASRVYEKLF

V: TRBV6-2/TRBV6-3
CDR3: ASSYVQRDEQF

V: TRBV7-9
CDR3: ASSGWTGSNQPQH

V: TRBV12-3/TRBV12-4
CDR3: ASSLWDRGGHT

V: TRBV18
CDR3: ASSPPGASYQETQY

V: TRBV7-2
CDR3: ASTWRGPRAEAF

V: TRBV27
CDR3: ASSLLRTSGRDGEQF

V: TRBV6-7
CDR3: ASSYSFRGPQEQY

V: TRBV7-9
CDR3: ASSAQAENTEAF

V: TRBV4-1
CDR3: ASSQVWGETQY

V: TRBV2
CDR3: ASSRTYEQY

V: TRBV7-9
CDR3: ASSLAHGDTQY

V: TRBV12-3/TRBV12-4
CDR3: ASSYLIYEQY

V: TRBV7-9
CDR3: ASSLARLGGTSYEQY

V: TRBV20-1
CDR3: SASSQGWGGGQPQH

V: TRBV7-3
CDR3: ASSPQGLAGSQETQY

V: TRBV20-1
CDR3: SAPRGQGDFYGYT

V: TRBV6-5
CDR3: ASSYSPGNTIY

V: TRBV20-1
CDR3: SARDPEGMESGELF

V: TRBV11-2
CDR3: ASSLERGNYGYT

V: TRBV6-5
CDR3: ASSYSRGREPTKKQY

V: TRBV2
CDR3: ASYIEGFDNSPLH

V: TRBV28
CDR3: ASTLPRTGGSYTGELF

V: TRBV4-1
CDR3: ASSQVDMGLAGGNEQF

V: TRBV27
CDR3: ASSILAGWEQY

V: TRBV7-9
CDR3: ASSAKQETYNEQF